This entry lists 2 T cell receptor beta chains sequenced from one sample in a study of T-cell reconstitution after alpha-beta-depleted transplantation in children (dated by TCRdb to the mid-2010s). Library creation used PCR. These reads were obtained on an Illumina HiSeq 2500. TCR libraries were prepared with molecular barcoding, using unique molecular identifiers to normalize TCRbeta repertoire quantification. Through fastp at Q25 and MiXCR, TCRdb rebuilt clones from the public reads, retaining in-frame beta chains. Each CDR3 protein appears once, grouped with its most common genes and DNA. The sample yields about 600,000 distinct CDR3 sequences; approximately 10% were counted once. Together, the top ten hold roughly 4% of the sample. The input for sequencing was PBMCs from the stem cell graft donor, taken from the stem cell graft. The receptors were sampled from a human donor who donated a stem cell graft to a child with acute myeloid leukemia.

This clonotype was picked up many times. The chain has TRBV20-1 and TRBJ2-1; a weak D match, TRBD2 (6 bases). CDR1 and CDR2 (germline): DFQATT, SNEGSKA (reference sequence). The CDR3 runs to 13 residues. Trimming cost V 6 bases and J 6 bases, with 15 bases left between them. CDR3: CSASGEGVNEQFF. For the CDR3, the DNA is TGCAGTGCGTCGGGAGAGGGAGTCAATGAGCAGTTCTTC.

This clonotype came up many times. The CDR3 is CSVVPGLAVPPGGTDTQYF. The CDR3 DNA reads as TGCAGCGTTGTCCCGGGACTAGCGGTTCCTCCTGGGGGTACAGATACGCAGTATTTT. The chain couples TRBV29-1 to TRBJ2-3; 11 nucleotides agree with TRBD2. V trimming: 4 bases; J trimming: 3 bases; junction bases outside the gene matches: 18. This CDR3 has 19 residues. The germline V gene has CDR1 SQVTM and CDR2 ANQGSEA.